Listed here are 27 T cell receptor beta chains from one sample, sequenced in a study of radiotherapy plus CTLA-4 blockade in lung cancer. Assay: immunoSEQ multiplex PCR; the TCRdb copy retains only in-frame clones and omits some. This sample has around 70,000 clones; around 81% occur once, and the top ten carry around 4%. This material consisted of peripheral blood, taken from a patient treated with radiotherapy plus ipilimumab. The source is a human donor with non-small cell lung cancer who had a partial response to radiotherapy plus ipilimumab.

In this sample, this clone turned up once. This chain joins TRBV6-5 and TRBJ2-7; D remains ambiguous. The length of the CDR3 is 16 residues. Germline V gene data show CDR1 as MNHEY and CDR2 as SVGAGI. Trimming removed 2 bases at V and 2 bases at J, with 16 bases between. CDR3 DNA: TGTGCCAGCAGTTACCTTAGTAATCCTAAGCCCTACGAGCAGTACTTC. Amino acid sequence: CASSYLSNPKPYEQYF.

V is TRBV9 and J is TRBJ2-5; D might be TRBD1 (7 bases). Germline CDR1 reads SGDLS; CDR2 reads YYNGEE. Trimming left V 0 bases short and J 4 bases short, with 13 bases between. This CDR3 has 15 amino acids. The CDR3 region is CASSVEAGGGETQYF. For the CDR3, the DNA is TGTGCCAGCAGCGTAGAGGCAGGGGGAGGAGAGACCCAGTACTTC. Drawing the rest from reference TRBV9 and TRBJ2-5, the complete variable domain is DSGVTQTPKHLITATGQRVTLRCSPRSGDLSVYWYQQSLDQGLQFLIQYYNGEERAKGNILERFSAQQFPDLHSELNLSSLELGDSALYFCASSVEAGGGETQYFGPGTRLLVL.

This chain links TRBV25-1 with TRBJ2-3, with 8 bases lining up with TRBD2. Germline V gives CDR1 MGHDK, CDR2 SYGVNS. This CDR3 is built from 15 residues. Unmatched junction bases numbered 4, after V lost 5 bases and J lost 0 bases. Here the CDR3 DNA reads TGTGCCAGCAGTTTAGCGGGGTTCAGCACAGATACGCAGTATTTT. The encoded protein is CASSLAGFSTDTQYF.

This chain links TRBV5-1 with TRBJ1-5; TRBD1 might be the D (5 bases). Germline V lookup: CDR1 SGHRS, CDR2 YFSETQ. The CDR3 is made up of 13 amino acids. The V gene lost 4 bases and the J gene lost 7 bases, with 12 bases spanning the gap. The CDR3 DNA reads TGCGCCAGCAGCCCTGGTGGGGGGCAGCCCCAGCATTTT. This encodes CASSPGGGQPQHF. Full variable domain (missing parts from reference TRBV5-1 and TRBJ1-5): KAGVTQTPRYLIKTRGQQVTLSCSPISGHRSVSWYQQTPGQGLQFLFEYFSETQRNKGNFPGRFSGRQFSNSRSEMNVSTLELGDSALYLCASSPGGGQPQHFGDGTRLSIL.

The genes are TRBV28 and TRBJ2-5; weak D call: TRBD2 (6 bases). Looked up from germline, CDR1 is MDHEN and CDR2 is SYDVKM. The CDR3 has 14 residues. Trimming took off 2 bases at V and 4 bases at J, with 11 bases between the two ends. This CDR3 reads CASSLERGGETQYF. As DNA, the CDR3 is TGTGCCAGCAGTTTAGAGAGGGGAGGAGAGACCCAGTACTTC.

The chain is built from TRBV13 and TRBJ2-1, with D hard to call. V was pared by 4 bases and J by 4 bases, with 2 bases between. This CDR3 comprises 11 residues. Germline loops: CDR1 PRHDT, CDR2 FYEKMQ (reference sequence). The CDR3 bases are TGTGCCAGCAGCTCGTACAATGAGCAGTTCTTC. Translating gives CASSSYNEQFF. The whole variable domain, filled in from reference TRBV13 and TRBJ2-1, reads AAGVIQSPRHLIKEKRETATLKCYPIPRHDTVYWYQQGPGQDPQFLISFYEKMQSDKGSIPDRFSAQQFSDYHSELNMSSLELGDSALYFCASSSYNEQFFGPGTRLTVL.

The chain carries TRBV4-2 and TRBJ2-7, with D tentatively TRBD2 (7 bases). V gave up 4 bases and J gave up 7 bases, with 23 bases separating them. The germline V gene has CDR1 LGHNA and CDR2 YNFKEQ. This CDR3 is 16 amino acids long. The CDR3 spells CASSPLQLGGSGEQYF. CDR3 bases: TGTGCCAGCAGCCCTCTTCAGTTAGGGGGTAGCGGGGAGCAGTACTTC.

This clone appeared once. CDR3 nucleotide sequence: TGTGCCAGCAGCTTAGCCAGCGGGAGGTCCTCCTACGAGCAGTACTTC. This translates into CASSLASGRSSYEQYF. This chain links TRBV11-1 with TRBJ2-7; 9 bases line up with TRBD2. Germline V gene data show CDR1 as SGHAT and CDR2 as FQDESV (reference sequence). V lost 0 bases and J lost 0; bases outside the gene matches: 3. The CDR3 extends over 16 amino acids. Full variable domain (outside the CDR3, taken from reference TRBV11-1 and TRBJ2-7): EAEVAQSPRYKITEKSQAVAFWCDPISGHATLYWYRQILGQGPELLVQFQDESVVDDSQLPKDRFSAERLKGVDSTLKIQPAELGDSAMYLCASSLASGRSSYEQYFGPGTRLTVT.

The V call is TRBV6-5, the J call TRBJ2-3, with 7 bases fitting TRBD1. The CDR3 runs to 15 residues. After removal of 10 bases from V and 6 bases from J, the junction contained 16 bases not matched to a gene. CDR1 is MNHEY and CDR2 is SVGAGI in the germline V gene. The DNA for the CDR3 is TGTGCCACCAGGGCAGGGGGTGGCAATTCCGATACGCAGTATTTT. Translation: CATRAGGGNSDTQYF.

This chain connects TRBV19 to TRBJ2-1; D ambiguous. This CDR3 region has 12 residues. Trimming took off 2 bases at V and 8 bases at J, with 7 bases between the two ends. Germline-derived CDR1 and CDR2 are LNHDA and SQIVND (reference sequence). This CDR3 reads CASSIRRDEQFF. CDR3 DNA: TGTGCCAGTAGTATAAGGAGAGATGAGCAGTTCTTC.

The chain couples TRBV15 to TRBJ1-2; no clear D gene. Trimming removed 5 bases from V and 0 bases from J, with 10 bases in between. The CDR3 has 14 residues. Germline CDR1 and CDR2: LNHNV and YYDKDF (reference sequence). CDR3 region: CATSPARANYGYTF. The DNA of the CDR3 is TGTGCCACCAGCCCTGCACGAGCTAACTATGGCTACACCTTC.

The V gene is TRBV2, the J gene TRBJ2-6; the D gene is possibly TRBD2 (5 bases). CDR1 is SNHLY and CDR2 is FYNNEI in the germline V gene. V shed 6 bases and J shed 0 bases, with 21 bases lying between them. The CDR3 is 19 amino acids. The CDR3 loop reads CASSVREIQISSGANVLTF. CDR3 sequence (DNA): TGTGCCAGCAGCGTCCGGGAAATTCAAATCAGCTCTGGGGCCAACGTCCTGACTTTC.

The gene calls are TRBV28 and TRBJ1-1, with D tentatively TRBD1 (6 bases). This CDR3 has 13 residues. The ends were cut back, 8 bases at V and 7 bases at J, with 17 bases in the middle. CDR1 is MDHEN and CDR2 is SYDVKM in the germline V gene. The CDR3: CASRWGGASEAFF. DNA of the CDR3: TGTGCCAGCCGCTGGGGGGGGGCTAGTGAAGCTTTCTTT.

The gene calls are TRBV6-5 and TRBJ1-2; weak D call: TRBD1 (6 bases). Germline V gene sequence: CDR1 MNHEY, CDR2 SVGAGI. Trimming removed 11 bases from V and 4 bases from J, with 17 bases in between. CDR3 length: 13 amino acids. This CDR3 is CASSGTPFYGYTF. The DNA for the CDR3 is TGTGCCTCCTCGGGGACACCTTTCTATGGCTACACCTTC.

The rearrangement joins TRBV18 to TRBJ2-5; a weak D match, TRBD2 (5 bases). The germline V and J ends were trimmed by 3 bases and 5 bases, with 7 bases remaining between them. Per the germline V gene, CDR1 is KGHSH and CDR2 is LQKENI. This CDR3 spans 12 amino acids. The CDR3 bases are TGTGCCAGCTCACCTGGCGGGGAGACCCAGTACTTC. Encoded protein: CASSPGGETQYF.

Details on this clone: The junction departs from the called germline gene at one end, perhaps through a read error. The CDR3 DNA reads as TGTGCCGGCAGTTCTATCACCGGGGAGCTGTTTTTT. It is translated as CAGSSITGELFF. The chain has TRBV27 and TRBJ2-2; no definite D call. Germline CDR1 and CDR2: MNHEY and SMNVEV (reference sequence). The CDR3 is 12 residues long.

V usage is TRBV2 and J usage is TRBJ2-7, with 7 bases matching TRBD1. The CDR3 runs to 14 residues. V shed 6 bases, J shed 7 bases, and the junction held 12 bases outside the gene matches. Germline assignment: CDR1 SNHLY and CDR2 FYNNEI. The CDR3 DNA reads as TGTGCCAGCAGACTAAGGGACAGTCTTCAAGAGCAGTACTTC. Its translation: CASRLRDSLQEQYF.

This clone appeared once. CDR3 residues: CASSPLGLAGVNEQFF. CDR3 coding DNA: TGTGCCAGCAGCCCCCTGGGACTAGCGGGAGTCAATGAGCAGTTCTTC. The V call is TRBV7-2, the J call TRBJ2-1; 14 bases agree with TRBD2. In germline, CDR1 is SGHTA, CDR2 FQGNSA. The ends lost 5 bases at V and 6 bases at J; junction bases unmatched: 6. The CDR3 extends over 16 amino acids. The full variable domain, in which reference TRBV7-2 and TRBJ2-1 provide the parts outside the CDR3, is GAGVSQSPSNKVTEKGKDVELRCDPISGHTALYWYRQSLGQGLEFLIYFQGNSAPDKSGLPSDRFSAERTGGSVSTLTIQRTQQEDSAVYLCASSPLGLAGVNEQFFGPGTRLTVL.

The gene calls are TRBV29-1 and TRBJ1-2, with D uncertain. V lost 0 bases to trimming and J lost 8 bases, with 7 bases between them. The CDR3 runs 11 residues. Looked up from germline, CDR1 is SQVTM and CDR2 is ANQGSEA. CDR3 nucleotides: TGCAGCGTTGAAGATGCCGGGGGCTACACCTTC. It translates to CSVEDAGGYTF. The variable domain in full, completed from reference TRBV29-1 and TRBJ1-2, reads SAVISQKPSRDICQRGTSLTIQCQVDSQVTMMFWYRQQPGQSLTLIATANQGSEATYESGFVIDKFPISRPNLTFSTLTVSNMSPEDSSIYLCSVEDAGGYTFGSGTRLTVV.

V gene TRBV19 combines with J gene TRBJ2-3; 11 nucleotides line up with TRBD2. The germline V gene encodes CDR1 LNHDA and CDR2 SQIVND (reference sequence). V was clipped by 5 bases and J by 0 bases; unmatched bases: 10. The CDR3 runs to 18 residues. CDR3 sequence: CASSSPGTSGLSTDTQYF. Written as DNA, the CDR3 is TGTGCCAGTAGTTCCCCCGGGACTAGCGGCTTGAGCACAGATACGCAGTATTTT.

The chain combines TRBV5-8 with TRBJ2-7; maybe TRBD2 (6 bases). CDR1 and CDR2 (germline): SGHTS, YDEGEE. V was pared by 4 bases and J by 0 bases, with 14 bases between. The CDR3 consists of 15 residues. CDR3 protein: CASSGGAVSSYEQYF. The CDR3 DNA sequence: TGTGCCAGCAGCGGCGGGGCGGTGAGCTCCTACGAGCAGTACTTC.

V usage is TRBV7-9 and J usage is TRBJ2-1; maybe TRBD1 (6 bases). Germline V gene data show CDR1 as SEHNR and CDR2 as FQNEAQ (reference sequence). Between the trimmed V and J ends, which lost 5 bases and 0 bases, there was a span of 17 bases. The CDR3 loop spans 17 amino acids. The DNA for the CDR3 is TGTGCCAGCAGCCCCCTCGAGGGGGTACCCTCCTACAATGAGCAGTTCTTC. It translates to CASSPLEGVPSYNEQFF.

This chain's CDR3 is CASSLTGPSSYEQYF. CDR3 nucleotide sequence: TGTGCCAGCAGCCTGACAGGACCCAGCTCCTACGAGCAGTACTTC. The chain uses TRBV12-1 and TRBJ2-7; the table names TRBD1, a call not compared with the DNA. TRBV12-1 is a listed pseudogene. This CDR3 has 15 amino acids.

This clone was counted a few times. This chain joins TRBV6-5 and TRBJ2-7; D is unclear. Deletions cut 4 bases from V and 5 bases from J, with 12 bases between. Germline CDR1 reads MNHEY; CDR2 reads SVGAGI. This CDR3 spans 13 amino acids. Here the CDR3 reads CASSSYGPDEQYF. CDR3 coding DNA: TGTGCCAGCAGTTCGTATGGGCCGGACGAGCAGTACTTC.

In this sample, this clone turned up a few times. The J gene is TRBJ1-1, the V gene TRBV2; perhaps TRBD1 as D (5 bases). V was clipped by 1 base and J by 7 bases, with 13 bases between them. CDR1 is SNHLY, CDR2 FYNNEI, per germline. This CDR3 spans 14 amino acids. CDR3 region: CASSEVRGGGEAFF. In DNA form, the CDR3 reads TGTGCCAGCAGTGAAGTCCGGGGCGGGGGTGAAGCTTTCTTT.

The chain couples TRBV18 to TRBJ2-5; 7 bases line up with TRBD1. With 6 bases clipped from V and 2 bases from J, the junction kept 6 bases outside the gene matches. Germline V gene data show CDR1 as KGHSH and CDR2 as LQKENI. This CDR3 comprises 14 residues. CDR3 amino acids: CASSAGTAQETQYF. The CDR3 bases are TGTGCCAGCTCCGCCGGGACAGCACAAGAGACCCAGTACTTC. Combining the CDR3 with reference TRBV18 and TRBJ2-5 gives the whole variable domain NAGVMQNPRHLVRRRGQEARLRCSPMKGHSHVYWYRQLPEEGLKFMVYLQKENIIDESGMPKERFSAEFPKEGPSILRIQQVVRGDSAAYFCASSAGTAQETQYFGPGTRLLVL.

The chain is built from TRBV28 and TRBJ2-7; D remains unclear. Deletions cut 4 bases from V and 2 bases from J, with 9 bases between. Per the germline V gene, CDR1 is MDHEN and CDR2 is SYDVKM. The CDR3 is 13 amino acids. CDR3 protein: CASSSLEPYEQYF. The CDR3, as DNA: TGTGCCAGCAGTTCCCTCGAGCCCTACGAGCAGTACTTC.